The 14 T cell receptor beta chains below were found in one sample sequenced in a study of hypomethylating agent response in myelodysplastic syndrome. Assay used: immunoSEQ multiplex PCR; TCRdb lists only in-frame clones, some missing. The sample lists 6,000 to 8,000 clones; roughly 80% were seen once. Material: bone marrow, obtained before or after starting hypomethylating agent treatment for myelodysplastic syndrome (not recorded which). Receptor source: a human donor with myelodysplastic syndrome.

The chain recombines TRBV6-1 with TRBJ1-2, with 7 bases lining up with TRBD1. The ends lost 8 bases at V and 3 bases at J; junction bases unmatched: 3. The CDR3 runs 12 residues. The germline CDR1 and CDR2 sequences are MNHNS and SASEGT. CDR3 region: CASVGGYYGYTF. Written as DNA, the CDR3 is TGTGCCAGCGTAGGGGGCTACTATGGCTACACCTTC.

J is TRBJ2-5 and V is TRBV7-9; 7 bases fit TRBD1. CDR3 length: 16 residues. Losses at the gene ends were 7 bases for V and 9 bases for J; bases not matched to a gene: 20. Germline V gene data show CDR1 as SEHNR and CDR2 as FQNEAQ (reference sequence). The CDR3 reads CASTPTQGTAEGAQYF. CDR3 sequence (DNA): TGTGCCAGCACCCCGACACAGGGGACGGCCGAAGGTGCCCAGTACTTC.

This rearrangement joins TRBV5-1 to TRBJ2-2; D not certain. The CDR3 totals 13 residues. The V gene lost 0 bases and the J gene lost 3 bases, with 3 bases spanning the gap. The V gene's germline CDR1 is SGHRS and CDR2 YFSETQ. The CDR3 coding sequence is TGCGCCAGCAGCTTGGCTTACACCGGGGAGCTGTTTTTT. Protein sequence: CASSLAYTGELFF.

The rearrangement joins TRBV6-6 to TRBJ2-4, with a tentative D call TRBD2 (5 bases). Trimming pared 7 bases from V and 3 bases from J, leaving 16 bases between. The germline V gene has CDR1 MNHNY and CDR2 SVGAGI (reference sequence). There are 15 residues in the CDR3. CDR3 sequence: CASMRLGEGKNIQYF. For the CDR3, the DNA is TGTGCCAGCATGAGGCTGGGAGAGGGCAAAAACATTCAGTACTTC.

The chain employs TRBV6-6 and TRBJ1-2, with no clear D. The V and J ends lost 4 bases and 6 bases respectively, with 15 bases between them. CDR1 MNHNY and CDR2 SVGAGI come from the germline V gene (reference sequence). This CDR3 is built from 14 residues. The CDR3 bases are TGTGCCAGCAGTTTAACAAGCCCTACAGATGGCTACACCTTC. Residues: CASSLTSPTDGYTF.

This chain joins TRBV28 and TRBJ1-1, with D unresolved. Trimming left V 3 bases short and J 0 bases short, with 5 bases between. Germline CDR1 is MDHEN and CDR2 is SYDVKM. The CDR3 is 13 residues long. CDR3: CASSFPVNTEAFF. The CDR3 bases are TGTGCCAGCAGTTTCCCCGTGAACACTGAAGCTTTCTTT.

The rearrangement uses TRBV7-3 and TRBJ1-1, with D unresolved. Germline CDR1 SGHTA, CDR2 FQGTGA. V lost 6 bases and J 1 base, leaving 9 bases between the germline ends. The length of the CDR3 is 13 residues. Here the CDR3 reads CASRLFKNTEAFF. CDR3 bases: TGTGCCAGCAGACTCTTTAAGAACACTGAAGCTTTCTTT.

This sequence joins TRBV21-1 and TRBJ2-5. TRBV21-1 is marked as a pseudogene. The CDR3 runs 10 residues. The CDR3 coding sequence is TGTGCCAGCAAAAGGGAGACCCAGTACTTC. Its protein is CASKRETQYF.

This clone was seen only once. The J gene is TRBJ1-3, the V gene TRBV9; the D is unclear. Trimming stripped 3 bases from V and 0 bases from J, with 7 bases between. This CDR3 spans 14 amino acids. Per germline, CDR1 SGDLS and CDR2 YYNGEE. CDR3 DNA: TGTGCCAGCAGCGGGGCGGGCTCTGGAAACACCATATATTTT. Translation gives CASSGAGSGNTIYF.

The J gene is TRBJ2-2, the V gene TRBV2, with TRBD2 matching 12 bases. The CDR3 extends over 17 amino acids. V dropped 6 bases and J dropped 4; count of bases not matched to a gene: 9. CDR1 is SNHLY and CDR2 is FYNNEI in the germline V gene. Written as DNA, the CDR3 is TGTGCCAGCAGCCGAAAACTAGCGGGAGGTAGCACCGGGGAGCTGTTTTTT. Encoded protein: CASSRKLAGGSTGELFF. The full variable domain, completed using reference TRBV2 and TRBJ2-2, is EPEVTQTPSHQVTQMGQEVILRCVPISNHLYFYWYRQILGQKVEFLVSFYNNEISEKSEIFDDQFSVERPDGSNFTLKIRSTKLEDSAMYFCASSRKLAGGSTGELFFGEGSRLTVL.

The chain links TRBV19 to TRBJ1-1; TRBD1 is a possible D gene (6 bases). The CDR3 loop spans 15 amino acids. Germline lookup yields CDR1 LNHDA and CDR2 SQIVND (reference sequence). Trimming left V 6 bases short and J 0 bases short, with 14 bases between. The CDR3 coding sequence is TGTGCCAGTAGACTCCAAGGACAGCTGAACACTGAAGCTTTCTTT. Protein sequence: CASRLQGQLNTEAFF.

The chain couples TRBV10-1 to TRBJ2-1, with 7 bases identical to TRBD2. J gave up 7 bases and V 8 bases, and 11 bases lay outside the gene matches. The CDR3 has 14 amino acids. Germline assignment: CDR1 WNHNN and CDR2 SYGVQD (reference sequence). The CDR3 DNA reads TGCGCCAGCGGGAAGGCGGGGGAAGGGAATGAGCAGTTCTTC. Residues: CASGKAGEGNEQFF.

V and J are TRBV11-2 and TRBJ2-5, with D tentatively TRBD2 (6 bases). Trimming shortened V by 1 base and J by 4 bases, and 13 bases separated the two germline ends. The CDR3 totals 15 residues. Germline V gene data show CDR1 as SGHAT and CDR2 as FQNNGV. The CDR3 loop is CASSLAGEVGETQYF. The CDR3 nucleotides are TGTGCCAGCAGCTTAGCGGGAGAGGTAGGAGAGACCCAGTACTTC.

The chain employs TRBV6-5 and TRBJ2-7; D may be TRBD1 (6 bases). This CDR3 contains 16 residues. The V end was cut by 0 bases, the J end by 2 bases, with 14 bases between. The germline CDR1 and CDR2 sequences are MNHEY and SVGAGI. The CDR3 region has the DNA TGTGCCAGCAGTTACTCCGGGTGGACAGTTACCTACGAGCAGTACTTC. This gives the protein CASSYSGWTVTYEQYF.